Listed below are T cell receptor beta chains from one sample, sequenced in a study of T cell responses to AZD1222 COVID-19 vaccine. This table comes from immunoSEQ multiplex PCR, and its TCRdb copy is limited to in-frame clones, with some not included. The sample carries over 150,000 clones, approximately 93% recorded once. Sequencing used peripheral blood, obtained 28 days after the second AZD1222 dose. The receptors were sampled from an adult who received the AZD1222 COVID-19 vaccine. The CDR3 runs from the conserved cysteine through the conserved F or W. Each record gives: J gene, D gene, V gene, clone size, CDR3 DNA, CDR3 protein. D genes are given only for firm matches. Not every row has a clone size; where given, it reads once, few, many or a size class.

>TRBJ1-2|TRBD1|TRBV27|-
TGTGCCAGCAGTTCGGGACAGGGGCGGTATGGCTACACCTTC
CASSSGQGRYGYTF
>TRBJ1-3|TRBD1|TRBV9|-
TGTGCCAGCAGCGCCCAGACAGGGGCCGCTGGAAACACCATATATTTT
CASSAQTGAAGNTIYF
>TRBJ1-5|-|TRBV24-1|-
TGTGCCACCAGTGATTACCCCGACAATCAGCCCCAGCATTTT
CATSDYPDNQPQHF
>TRBJ1-5|TRBD1|TRBV19|-
TGTGCCAGTAGTATCTCGACAGGGGACAATCAGCCCCAGCATTTT
CASSISTGDNQPQHF
>TRBJ2-5|TRBD1|TRBV11-2|few
TGTGCCAGCAGCTTTAGGTTGGGACAGCTCCAAGAGACCCAGTACTTC
CASSFRLGQLQETQYF
>TRBJ2-1|-|TRBV7-2|-
TGTGCCAGCAGAAAGGGGGGCTTATACAATGAGCAGTTCTTC
CASRKGGLYNEQFF
>TRBJ1-4|TRBD1|TRBV5-1|-
TGCGCCAGCAGCTCGGGGACAGGGGTAACTAATGAAAAACTGTTTTTT
CASSSGTGVTNEKLFF
>TRBJ1-3|-|TRBV3-1/TRBV3-2|-
TGTGCCAGCAGCCTTCTGAGGAGGAGCTCTGGAAACACCATATATTTT
CASSLLRRSSGNTIYF
>TRBJ1-3|-|TRBV10-1|-
TGCGCCAGCAGTGATACGGTACCTGGAAACACCATATATTTT
CASSDTVPGNTIYF
>TRBJ2-6|TRBD1|TRBV7-8|-
TGTGCCAGCAGCCGAGGGGGCGCTGGGGCCAACGTCCTGACTTTC
CASSRGGAGANVLTF
>TRBJ1-2|-|TRBV5-4|-
TGTGCCAGCAGCTTGGGTCTCGGGGGAAATGATGGCTACACCTTC
CASSLGLGGNDGYTF
>TRBJ1-1|TRBD1|TRBV6-5|-
TGTGCCAGCAGAACATTCCGGGACAGTGAAGCTTTCTTT
CASRTFRDSEAFF
>TRBJ1-1|-|TRBV6-5|-
TGTGCCAGCAGTTATCGGAAAAACACTGAAGCTTTCTTT
CASSYRKNTEAFF
>TRBJ1-6|-|TRBV28|-
TGTGCCAGTTCACAGGATGGGGCTTCACCCCTCCACTTT
CASSQDGASPLHF
>TRBJ1-5|TRBD1|TRBV28|-
TGTGCCAGCAGTTATCGACAGGGGTATCAGCCCCAGCATTTT
CASSYRQGYQPQHF
>TRBJ2-5|-|TRBV30|-
TGTGCCTGGAATTTGGTGCAGAAAGAGACCCAGTACTTC
CAWNLVQKETQYF
>TRBJ1-2|TRBD1|TRBV7-3|-
TGTGCCAGCAGCTTCGGGACAGGGGTCGGCTACACCTTC
CASSFGTGVGYTF
>TRBJ2-5|-|TRBV27|-
TGTGCCAGCAGTCACGGACAGCCTACAGAGACCCAGTACTTC
CASSHGQPTETQYF
>TRBJ1-2|-|TRBV6-1|-
TGTGCCAGCAGTGATGGTGGGGGAGACAACTATGGCTACACCTTC
CASSDGGGDNYGYTF
>TRBJ1-4|-|TRBV7-9|-
TGTGCCAGCAGCCCCCAAGGAGGTAATGAAAAACTGTTTTTT
CASSPQGGNEKLFF
>TRBJ1-5|TRBD1|TRBV9|-
TGTGCCAGCAGCGGAGGACAGGTCAATCAGCCCCAGCATTTT
CASSGGQVNQPQHF
>TRBJ1-5|-|TRBV19|-
TGTGCCAGTAGGGTCACAGATCAGCCCCAGCATTTT
CASRVTDQPQHF
>TRBJ1-6|-|TRBV5-1|-
TGCGCCAGCAGCTTAAGTACCCAGGTTAATTCACCCCTCCACTTT
CASSLSTQVNSPLHF
>TRBJ1-4|-|TRBV28|-
TGTGCCAGCAGTCCAAACGGGGAAGTGGGAGAAAAACTGTTTTTT
CASSPNGEVGEKLFF
>TRBJ2-1|-|TRBV11-2|-
TGTGCCAGCAGCGCGCTTGCGGGGCTGTTCAATGAGCAGTTCTTC
CASSALAGLFNEQFF
>TRBJ1-2|-|TRBV27|-
TGTGCCAGCAGTAGACAGATTAACTATGGCTACACCTTC
CASSRQINYGYTF
>TRBJ1-4|TRBD1|TRBV3-1/TRBV3-2|-
TGTGCCAGCAGCCAACAGAGGCAACTTCGACAGGGAACGGATGAAAAACTGTTTTTT
CASSQQRQLRQGTDEKLFF
>TRBJ2-1|TRBD2|TRBV4-2|-
TGTGCCAGCAGCCAAGCTAGCGGGGGGGCGGGGAATGAGCAGTTCTTC
CASSQASGGAGNEQFF
>TRBJ2-1|-|TRBV24-1|-
TGTGCCACCAGTGAGGGGCGGACGTACACGGATGAGCAGTTCTTC
CATSEGRTYTDEQFF
>TRBJ1-1|-|TRBV3-1/TRBV3-2|-
TGTGCCAGCAGCCAACGTCCAGGGGAGACTGAAGCTTTCTTT
CASSQRPGETEAFF
>TRBJ1-4|TRBD1|TRBV5-1|few
TGCGCCAGCAGCTCGGGACAGAGATATGAAAAACTGTTTTTT
CASSSGQRYEKLFF
>TRBJ1-5|-|TRBV2|-
TGTGCCAGCAGTGGAACCCCAGGGCAGCCCCAGCATTTT
CASSGTPGQPQHF
>TRBJ1-5|-|TRBV6-1|-
TGTGCCAGCAGTGAACCCCGGGGCGGGCAGCCCCAGCATTTT
CASSEPRGGQPQHF
>TRBJ1-5|-|TRBV4-1|-
TGCGCCAGCAGCCTACGACAGACAAACGATCAGCCCCAGCATTTT
CASSLRQTNDQPQHF
>TRBJ1-4|-|TRBV30|-
TGTGCCTGGAGTCTGGGGCTTAATGAAAAACTGTTTTTT
CAWSLGLNEKLFF
>TRBJ2-3|-|TRBV5-4|-
TGTGCCAGCAGCTGGGACGCAGATACGCAGTATTTT
CASSWDADTQYF
>TRBJ1-5|-|TRBV7-8|once
TGTGCCAGCAGCTTAGGGGGCTATAGCAATCAGCCCCAGCATTTT
CASSLGGYSNQPQHF
>TRBJ2-2|-|TRBV7-3|-
TGTGCCAGCAGCTTATCGGGGGAGAACACCGGGGAGCTGTTTTTT
CASSLSGENTGELFF
>TRBJ2-7|-|TRBV7-3|-
TGTGCCAGCAGCCTAGGGGGGGCGACCTACGAGCAGTACTTC
CASSLGGATYEQYF
>TRBJ1-6|-|TRBV5-8|once
TGTGCCAGCAGCTCAGGACCCCTCGGGGGCTCCTATAATTCACCCCTCCACTTT
CASSSGPLGGSYNSPLHF
>TRBJ2-5|-|TRBV10-3|-
TGTGCCATCAGTGAGAGGGACACCCAAGAGACCCAGTACTTC
CAISERDTQETQYF
>TRBJ2-1|TRBD1|TRBV9|-
TGTGCCAGCAGTGACAACCGGGACAGGGGGGTCAGCTCCTACAATGAGCAGTTCTTC
CASSDNRDRGVSSYNEQFF
>TRBJ2-3|-|TRBV5-1|-
TGCGCCAGCAGCTTGGGCGGGGCGAGCACAGATACGCAGTATTTT
CASSLGGASTDTQYF
>TRBJ2-7|TRBD1|TRBV19|once
TGTGCCAGTAGTCAGGGACAGTCCGTCTACGAGCAGTACTTC
CASSQGQSVYEQYF
>TRBJ2-1|TRBD2|TRBV28|-
TGTGCCAGCAGTTCTTGGACTAGCGGGGGGAATGAGCAGTTCTTC
CASSSWTSGGNEQFF
>TRBJ2-2|TRBD2|TRBV3-1/TRBV3-2|-
TGTGCCAGCAGCCAAGGGAGCGGGGGCGTCACCGGGGAGCTGTTTTTT
CASSQGSGGVTGELFF
>TRBJ2-1|TRBD2|TRBV5-4|-
TGTGCCAGCAGCTACGGAGCGGGGGCCCGCTACAATGAGCAGTTCTTC
CASSYGAGARYNEQFF
>TRBJ2-7|-|TRBV18|-
TGTGCCAGCTCACGGGGGGGCCACTACGAGCAGTACTTC
CASSRGGHYEQYF